This passage covers 11 T cell receptor beta chains from one sample sequenced in a study of identical twins. TCRdb re-called the 5' RACE reads through MiXCR, storing one row per CDR3 protein. Altogether 400,000 to 500,000 distinct CDR3 sequences are present, 15% to 20% being singletons, with the ten largest covering around 10%. The specimen was naive T cells sorted from blood. The receptors originated from a man in his fifties in good health.

The V gene is TRBV20-1, the J gene TRBJ1-3; the D is unclear. This CDR3 contains 15 residues. CDR1 is DFQATT, CDR2 SNEGSKA, per germline (reference sequence). Trimming left V 0 bases short and J 0 bases short, with 9 bases between. For the CDR3, the DNA is TGCAGTGCTAGAGATCAAAGCTTCTCTGGAAACACCATATATTTT. Protein product: CSARDQSFSGNTIYF.

In its sample, this clonotype was seen many times. The J gene is TRBJ2-7, the V gene TRBV5-1; D remains unclear. Trimming cost V 0 bases and J 2 bases, with 12 bases left between them. The CDR3 extends over 15 amino acids. CDR1 is SGHRS and CDR2 is YFSETQ in the germline V gene. The CDR3 sequence is CASSLDARRAYEQYF. CDR3 DNA sequence: TGCGCCAGCAGCTTGGATGCACGAAGGGCCTACGAGCAGTACTTC.

The CDR3, as DNA: TGTGCCAGCAGCTCCCGAGGTGGCAATGTGGATACGCAGTATTTT. This sequence encodes CASSSRGGNVDTQYF. This chain joins TRBV9 and TRBJ2-3; D is unresolved. The V gene lost 4 bases and the J gene lost 6 bases, with 18 bases spanning the gap. There are 15 residues in the CDR3. Per germline, CDR1 SGDLS and CDR2 YYNGEE.

The chain combines TRBV11-2 with TRBJ2-1; TRBD1 is a possible D gene (6 bases). This CDR3 comprises 18 residues. The germline V gene has CDR1 SGHAT and CDR2 FQNNGV. V lost 0 bases, J lost 5 bases, and 20 bases lay in between. In DNA, the CDR3 is TGTGCCAGCAGCTTAGAGGGACACACTCAAGAATTAGACAATGAGCAGTTCTTC. Its translation is CASSLEGHTQELDNEQFF.

The gene calls are TRBV6-2 or TRBV6-3 and TRBJ2-7, with D unclear. CDR1 is MNHEY, CDR2 SVGEGT, per germline. The CDR3 sequence is 13 residues long. The V end lost 7 bases, the J end lost 3 bases, and 13 bases lay between the germline ends. Written as DNA, the CDR3 is TGTGCCAGCACCCCGGAGTGGGGCTACGAGCAGTACTTC. Translated: CASTPEWGYEQYF.

The rearrangement joins TRBV11-2 to TRBJ2-4, with 11 bases aligning to TRBD2. Germline values: CDR1 SGHAT, CDR2 FQNNGV. V shed 2 bases, J shed 5 bases, and the junction held 20 bases outside the gene matches. The CDR3 runs to 21 residues. CDR3 DNA sequence: TGTGCCAGCAGCTTATTCCCCGTCCCATTTAGCGGGAGGGCCCAGGAAAACATTCAGTACTTC. Its translation is CASSLFPVPFSGRAQENIQYF.

The chain combines TRBV5-1 with TRBJ1-1; D not certain. V lost 0 bases to trimming and J lost 1 base, with 7 bases between them. CDR1 is SGHRS, CDR2 YFSETQ, per germline. The CDR3 runs 14 residues. The CDR3 is CASSLEHWNTEAFF. The CDR3 DNA reads as TGCGCCAGCAGCTTGGAACATTGGAACACTGAAGCTTTCTTT.

In its sample, this clonotype was seen a few times. This sequence joins TRBV5-5 and TRBJ2-1; TRBD1 aligns across 12 bases. J lost 4 bases, V lost 5 bases, and 7 bases had no gene match. Germline V gene sequence: CDR1 SGHKS, CDR2 YYEKEE (reference sequence). This CDR3 is built from 16 residues. The CDR3 reads CASSTGTGGDYNEQFF. CDR3 DNA: TGTGCCAGCAGTACCGGGACAGGGGGCGATTACAATGAGCAGTTCTTC.

This clonotype has more than one count but fewer than ten. The V gene is TRBV7-9, the J gene TRBJ1-3, with D uncertain. V lost 5 bases to trimming and J lost 8 bases, with 16 bases between them. CDR3 size: 14 residues. Germline values: CDR1 SEHNR, CDR2 FQNEAQ (reference sequence). CDR3 protein: CASSPGRVEDTIYF. The CDR3 DNA reads as TGTGCCAGCAGCCCTGGACGGGTGGAGGACACCATATATTTT. Full variable domain (rest looked up from reference TRBV7-9 and TRBJ1-3): DTGVSQNPRHKITKRGQNVTFRCDPISEHNRLYWYRQTLGQGPEFLTYFQNEAQLEKSRLLSDRFSAERPKGSFSTLEIQRTEQGDSAMYLCASSPGRVEDTIYFGEGSWLTVV.

This clonotype was seen ten or more times. The chain couples TRBV20-1 to TRBJ2-2; unclear D gene. The V gene's germline CDR1 is DFQATT and CDR2 SNEGSKA (reference sequence). V lost 0 bases and J lost 4, with 18 bases in between. The CDR3 has 17 residues. For the CDR3, the DNA is TGCAGTGCTAGAGATTCTGGGGTTATGGTGGTCACCGGGGAGCTGTTTTTT. This gives the protein CSARDSGVMVVTGELFF.

At least ten counts were recorded for this clonotype. V gene TRBV4-1 combines with J gene TRBJ2-7; D perhaps matches TRBD2 (5 bases). Germline lookup yields CDR1 MGHRA and CDR2 YSYEKL. Deletions cut 1 base from V and 12 bases from J, with 16 bases between. There are 13 residues in the CDR3. CDR3 amino acids: CASSQGRTSPRYF. The CDR3 DNA is TGCGCCAGCAGCCAAGGCCGGACTTCCCCCCGGTACTTC.